Listed below are T cell receptor beta chains from one sample, sequenced in a study of blood T cell repertoires in COVID-19. Assay: immunoSEQ multiplex PCR; the TCRdb copy retains only in-frame clones and omits some. The data show fewer than 300,000 clones, over 65% seen once. Sequences were obtained from peripheral blood. These receptors all stem from a woman at least 80 years old with acute or convalescent COVID-19. Both conserved end residues are part of each CDR3. D genes are given only for firm matches. A row's size may be missing; if present it is once, few, many or a size class.

d_gene,len,abundance,v_gene,j_gene,CDR3aa,CDR3nt
-,15,-,TRBV6-1,TRBJ1-5,CASSEWGEGNQPQHF,TGTGCCAGCAGTGAATGGGGGGAGGGCAATCAGCCCCAGCATTTT
TRBD2,17,few,TRBV15,TRBJ2-5,CATSRTPSGGYQETQYF,TGTGCCACCAGCAGAACCCCTAGCGGGGGGTACCAAGAGACCCAGTACTTC
TRBD1,14,few,TRBV27,TRBJ2-7,CASSHGQGPYEQYF,TGTGCCAGCAGTCACGGACAGGGTCCCTACGAGCAGTACTTC
-,17,-,TRBV21-1,TRBJ1-2,CASSKVQGIQINYGYTF,TGTGCCAGCAGCAAAGTGCAGGGTATCCAGATTAACTATGGCTACACCTTC
TRBD2,15,-,TRBV7-9,TRBJ2-3,CASSLGGGLKDTQYF,TGTGCCAGCAGCTTAGGCGGGGGGCTCAAAGATACGCAGTATTTT
-,16,-,TRBV7-2,TRBJ2-1,CASSLSWLAPYNEQFF,TGTGCCAGCAGCTTATCGTGGCTAGCCCCTTACAATGAGCAGTTCTTC
-,14,-,TRBV5-5,TRBJ2-5,CASSPRDYQETQYF,TGTGCCAGCAGCCCCCGGGACTACCAAGAGACCCAGTACTTC
TRBD1,13,-,TRBV10-2,TRBJ1-1,CASRGQGLGEAFF,TGCGCCAGCAGGGGACAGGGGTTGGGTGAAGCTTTCTTT
-,15,-,TRBV27,TRBJ2-2,CASSLASANTGELFF,TGTGCCAGCAGTTTGGCCAGCGCGAACACCGGGGAGCTGTTTTTT
-,16,-,TRBV6-5,TRBJ1-2,CASSYMHRGDYYGYTF,TGTGCCAGCAGTTACATGCATCGGGGAGACTACTATGGCTACACCTTC
-,14,-,TRBV9,TRBJ1-1,CASSVGGMGTEAFF,TGTGCCAGCAGCGTAGGAGGGATGGGCACTGAAGCTTTCTTT
-,16,few,TRBV21-1,TRBJ2-7,CASSKSPALAGGEQYF,TGTGCCAGCAGCAAATCCCCAGCACTAGCGGGAGGGGAGCAGTACTTC
TRBD1,16,few,TRBV13,TRBJ1-3,CASSPRLGTARNTIYF,TGTGCCAGCAGCCCTCGCCTTGGGACAGCAAGAAACACCATATATTTT
-,15,-,TRBV6-2/TRBV6-3,TRBJ1-2,CASSAGRVGGYGYTF,TGTGCCAGCAGTGCGGGGCGAGTTGGAGGGTATGGCTACACCTTC
TRBD2,14,-,TRBV5-1,TRBJ2-5,CASSPGLVQETQYF,TGCGCCAGCAGCCCAGGACTAGTTCAAGAGACCCAGTACTTC
TRBD1,14,-,TRBV5-1,TRBJ1-6,CASSHGQGNSPLHF,TGCGCCAGCAGCCACGGACAGGGAAATTCACCCCTCCACTTT
TRBD2,19,once,TRBV7-2,TRBJ2-3,CASRPPGLAGGLSTDTQYF,TGTGCCAGCAGACCCCCGGGACTAGCGGGGGGCTTAAGCACAGATACGCAGTATTTT
TRBD2,16,few,TRBV7-2,TRBJ2-3,CASSFPSGGRGDTQYF,TGTGCCAGCAGCTTCCCTAGCGGGGGCCGGGGGGATACGCAGTATTTT
-,12,-,TRBV30,TRBJ2-3,CAWSLRDFKQYF,TGTGCCTGGAGCCTCCGGGACTTTAAGCAGTATTTT
TRBD2,16,few,TRBV5-1,TRBJ2-1,CASSLEGTSGRNEQFF,TGCGCCAGCAGCTTGGAGGGGACTAGCGGGAGAAATGAGCAGTTCTTC
-,16,few,TRBV6-5,TRBJ2-7,CASSYSHWTTSYEQYF,TGTGCCAGCAGTTACTCGCACTGGACAACCTCCTACGAGCAGTACTTC
TRBD2,17,-,TRBV5-4,TRBJ2-1,CASSSGARLAVYNEQFF,TGTGCCAGCAGCTCGGGAGCCCGACTAGCGGTTTACAATGAGCAGTTCTTC
-,16,-,TRBV4-2,TRBJ2-3,CASSQALGTSTDTQYF,TGTGCCAGCAGCCAAGCCCTAGGGACTAGCACAGATACGCAGTATTTT
-,13,-,TRBV7-2,TRBJ1-2,CASRLGGRRGYTF,TGTGCCAGCAGGTTGGGAGGGAGACGAGGCTACACCTTC